This T cell receptor (beta chain) was documented in a study of blood T cell repertoires in COVID-19. Study context: From T cells, B-cell-depleted T cells, or PBMCs came the material, which was cDNA or gDNA.

CDR3 length: 22 residues. Study processing details: Reference gene primer amplification yielded estimated nucleated cell counts. Repertoires were generated with immunoSEQ multiplex PCR, while TCRdb's copy carries only in-frame clones and drops some. V and J calls and clone size are copied from that table; D and trimming were computed from the DNA. The sample has more than 10,000 clones, about 90% seen once; the top ten hold over 25%. Sequencing was performed on peripheral blood. This receptor was taken from a woman aged 70-85 years with active COVID-19. The chain couples TRBV21-1 to TRBJ2-7; the D call TRBD1 from the table was never checked on the DNA. TRBV21-1 is listed as a pseudogene. CDR3 sequence reads: CASSNGAFPSYALSGQNYEQYF. The CDR3 DNA is TGTGCCAGCAGCAACGGAGCTTTCCCAAGTTACGCGCTCTCGGGACAGAACTACGAGCAGTACTTC.